A selection of T cell receptor beta chains follows, all from one sample in a study of blood T cells in healthy people across ages. One entry per CDR3 protein results from TCRdb running MiXCR on the 5' RACE reads. The table has about 1.4 million distinct CDR3 sequences, almost 60% seen once. Sequencing input: blood. Source of these receptors: a man aged 18 to 29 in good health. Each CDR3 is given with its conserved first and last residue. A D gene is named only where the DNA matches it firmly. Clone size is given for some rows only: seen once, a few or many times, or a class if the clone is expanded.

CDR3 DNA | CDR3 protein | clone size | J gene | V gene | D gene
TGTGCCAGCAGTGAAACGGGTTTCGAGGAGACCCAGTACTTC | CASSETGFEETQYF | - | TRBJ2-5 | TRBV6-4 | -
TGTGCCAGCAGTTGGGCAGCTAGCACAGATACGCAGTATTTT | CASSWAASTDTQYF | - | TRBJ2-3 | TRBV27 | -
TGTGCCAGCAGCGGACTAGGAAACGAGCAGTACTTC | CASSGLGNEQYF | - | TRBJ2-7 | TRBV28 | TRBD2
TGTGCCAGCCAGAAGCGGGATGCCTACGAGCAGTACTTC | CASQKRDAYEQYF | - | TRBJ2-7 | TRBV25-1 | TRBD2
TGCGCCAGCAGCCAAGGTCACCCGAGCTCCTATAATTCACCCCTCCACTTT | CASSQGHPSSYNSPLHF | few | TRBJ1-6 | TRBV4-3 | -
TGCAGTGCTAGAGAGGGGGGCTTGTCAGATACGCAGTATTTT | CSAREGGLSDTQYF | - | TRBJ2-3 | TRBV20-1 | -
TGTGCCAGCAGCTCGATACGCCGAGCCTACGAGCAGTACTTC | CASSSIRRAYEQYF | - | TRBJ2-7 | TRBV7-9 | -
TGTGCCAGCAGTTACTCGTTTGGGTACTACTACGAGCAGTACTTC | CASSYSFGYYYEQYF | many | TRBJ2-7 | TRBV6-2/TRBV6-3 | -
TGTGCCAGCAGCAGGGGGGGAACCAGACATACTAGCGGGAGGCCCACGGGACATGAGCAGTTCTTC | CASSRGGTRHTSGRPTGHEQFF | - | TRBJ2-1 | TRBV11-2 | TRBD2
TGTGCCAGCAGCCACGCGACAGGGATAGGGACCCAGTACTTC | CASSHATGIGTQYF | once | TRBJ2-5 | TRBV12-3/TRBV12-4 | TRBD1
TGTGCCAGCAGCCGAAGACCGGGACAGGGGAACTACGAGCAGTACTTC | CASSRRPGQGNYEQYF | - | TRBJ2-7 | TRBV7-9 | TRBD1
TGTGCCAGCAGCAAAATTGGGGCGGGCTCGGCTAACAATGAGCAGTTCTTC | CASSKIGAGSANNEQFF | - | TRBJ2-1 | TRBV21-1 | -
TGTGCCAGCAGCTTAGCGAGGGGGCAGGGGGCTAATTCTGGGGCCAACGTCCTGACTTTC | CASSLARGQGANSGANVLTF | - | TRBJ2-6 | TRBV7-2 | TRBD1
TGTGCCAGCAGCTTAGTCACAGGGGGCTACGAGCAGTACTTC | CASSLVTGGYEQYF | few | TRBJ2-7 | TRBV7-9 | TRBD1
TGCAGCGTTGAAAATGGACAGGGAAGGGAAAAACTGTTTTTT | CSVENGQGREKLFF | once | TRBJ1-4 | TRBV29-1 | TRBD1
TGCAGCGTGGAAGATCTGACTAGCGGGGCAGATACGCAGTATTTT | CSVEDLTSGADTQYF | few | TRBJ2-3 | TRBV29-1 | TRBD2
TGTGCCAGTGGACGAAGAGGAGAAGAGACCCAGTACTTC | CASGRRGEETQYF | - | TRBJ2-5 | TRBV19 | -
TGTGCCAGCAGTTTGCCGGCTAGCGGGGTTCGGCAGTTCTTC | CASSLPASGVRQFF | - | TRBJ2-1 | TRBV28 | TRBD2
TGTGCCAGCAGCTTAGCAGGGGAGGGGGAGAACACTGAAGCTTTCTTT | CASSLAGEGENTEAFF | - | TRBJ1-1 | TRBV7-9 | -
TGTGCCAGCAGCCCACTGCTAGCGGGAGGCAATGAGCAGTTCTTC | CASSPLLAGGNEQFF | - | TRBJ2-1 | TRBV9 | TRBD2
TGCAGTGCCCCCGCCGGGACTAGGAGCCCAAATGAGCAGTTCTTC | CSAPAGTRSPNEQFF | few | TRBJ2-1 | TRBV20-1 | TRBD2
TGTGCCAGCAGCTTAGGAGGGCTAGCGGGAGATTGGCTAACAGATACGCAGTATTTT | CASSLGGLAGDWLTDTQYF | few | TRBJ2-3 | TRBV11-2 | TRBD2
TGTGCCAGCAGCCAAGATCTTAGTACGACCCTCTATGGCTACACCTTC | CASSQDLSTTLYGYTF | few | TRBJ1-2 | TRBV4-2 | -
TGTGCCAGCAGCCAAACTAGCCCCAATGAGCAGTTCTTC | CASSQTSPNEQFF | few | TRBJ2-1 | TRBV3-1 | -
TGTGCCAGCAGTTACACCGACCGGGACCCTTACTACAAAGAGCAGTTCTTC | CASSYTDRDPYYKEQFF | - | TRBJ2-1 | TRBV6-5 | -
TGTGCCAGCAGAAGAACAGGGGGTCTTGGCACAGATACGCAGTATTTT | CASRRTGGLGTDTQYF | - | TRBJ2-3 | TRBV6-5 | TRBD1
TGTGCCAGCAGTGGCCCGACTCGGAACACCGGGGAGCTGTTTTTT | CASSGPTRNTGELFF | few | TRBJ2-2 | TRBV28 | -
TGTGCCAGCAGCGTCAGCGGAGGGGGGGGTACCGGGGAGCTGTTTTTT | CASSVSGGGGTGELFF | - | TRBJ2-2 | TRBV9 | -
TGTGCCAGCAGCGTATCCCGGGACTACCATACGCAGTATTTT | CASSVSRDYHTQYF | - | TRBJ2-3 | TRBV9 | TRBD2
TGCAGCGTGGGAGGGGGCGAGGGGCTTAACTATGGCTACACCTTC | CSVGGGEGLNYGYTF | - | TRBJ1-2 | TRBV29-1 | TRBD1
TGCGCCAGCAGCTCCCCCCGGGGCGGGATTAACAACGAGCAGTACTTC | CASSSPRGGINNEQYF | - | TRBJ2-7 | TRBV5-1 | -
TGCGCCAGCAGCTCCCTCCGACAGGGCACAGATACGCAGTATTTT | CASSSLRQGTDTQYF | - | TRBJ2-3 | TRBV5-1 | -
TGTGCCAGCAGCTTTCCAACAGGGGGTGGTTCCTACGAGCAGTACTTC | CASSFPTGGGSYEQYF | - | TRBJ2-7 | TRBV11-2 | TRBD1
TGTGCCAGCAGCCAAGTGTCGGGGTTTGGTGGAGCTTTCTTT | CASSQVSGFGGAFF | - | TRBJ1-1 | TRBV14 | -
TGCAGCGTTGAGTGGCCGGGACAGGCGAACACCGGGGAGCTGTTTTTT | CSVEWPGQANTGELFF | few | TRBJ2-2 | TRBV29-1 | TRBD1
TGTGCCAGCAGCCGGGACAGGGGGTTAACAGCAACTAATGAAAAACTGTTTTTT | CASSRDRGLTATNEKLFF | - | TRBJ1-4 | TRBV7-9 | TRBD1
TGTGCCAGCACCGTAAACCCAGGGGTTTTCTCTGGCAATGAGCAGTTCTTC | CASTVNPGVFSGNEQFF | - | TRBJ2-1 | TRBV6-2/TRBV6-3 | -
TGTGCCAGCAGCAAAGCGCTTTATAGCGGGAGGGGGACCAATGAGCAGTTCTTC | CASSKALYSGRGTNEQFF | - | TRBJ2-1 | TRBV21-1 | -
TGTGCCAGCGGGGGACTCCTCCAAGAGACCCAGTTCTTC | CASGGLLQETQFF | - | TRBJ2-1 | TRBV7-9 | -
TGTGCCAGCAGACCCACTAGCGGGAGGCCCACAAGGGAGCAGTTCTTC | CASRPTSGRPTREQFF | few | TRBJ2-1 | TRBV27 | TRBD2